The present T cell receptor (beta chain) was sequenced within a study of shared clonotypes between healthy human individuals. CDR1 and CDR2 from the germline V gene are SGHRS and YFSETQ. The CDR3 is 13 residues long. V dropped 4 bases and J dropped 2 bases, with 10 bases sitting between them. This table comes from immunoSEQ multiplex PCR, and its TCRdb copy is limited to in-frame clones, with some not included. Among 2,500,000 or so clones listed, around nine tenths were seen once. About this clone: Other nucleotide sequences from this sample produce the same CDR3.

The clonotype comes from a man aged 18 to 30 in good health. This chain joins TRBV5-1 and TRBJ2-7; D unresolved. The sequencing input was naive CD4+ T cells sorted from blood. Subset meaning: CD45RA+ positively selected. CDR3 region: CASSLDGAYEQYF. For the CDR3, the DNA is TGCGCCAGCAGCCTGGACGGCGCCTACGAGCAGTACTTC.